This section outlines one T cell receptor (beta chain) sequence together with its context. The data were taken from a study of cytomegalovirus exposure and HLA in healthy donors. Whole-study context: Earlier findings included about 120 million unique TCR beta sequences obtained from about 179 million T cells.

It was with 60 Vbeta and 13 Jbeta primers that the PCR ran. Produced via immunoSEQ multiplex PCR; TCRdb's table is partial and in-frame only. This table has approximately 120,000 clones, about 76% appearing once. The source of this sequence is a woman in her thirties in good health and CMV-seronegative. The sample comprised PBMCs.

CDR3 in amino acids: CASSSAGGLAGNYEQYF. The CDR3 coding sequence is TGTGCCAGTAGTTCAGCGGGGGGACTAGCGGGAAACTACGAGCAGTACTTC. The chain is built from TRBV19 and TRBJ2-7; 13 bases map to TRBD2. With V trimmed by 5 bases and J by 3 bases, 10 bases remained unmatched. In germline, CDR1 is LNHDA, CDR2 SQIVND (reference sequence). The CDR3 runs to 17 residues. Based on the CDR3 plus reference TRBV19 and TRBJ2-7, the full variable domain is DGGITQSPKYLFRKEGQNVTLSCEQNLNHDAMYWYRQDPGQGLRLIYYSQIVNDFQKGDIAEGYSVSREKKESFPLTVTSAQKNPTAFYLCASSSAGGLAGNYEQYFGPGTRLTVT.